Each of the 17 T cell receptor beta chains below was sequenced from the same sample in a study of OX40 agonist ivuxolimab in advanced cancers. Libraries were prepared by immunoSEQ multiplex PCR; TCRdb keeps only in-frame clonotypes and omits some of them. Seen here are 35,000 or so clones, 82% observed once, and the top ten hold about 1.8%. The sample consisted of CD4+ or CD8+ T cells sorted from blood, taken in a trial of the OX40 agonist ivuxolimab. The receptors stem from an adult with an advanced solid tumor such as melanoma, head and neck, liver or kidney cancer.

V is TRBV23-1 and J is TRBJ2-7; 10 positions agree with TRBD1. TRBV23-1 is assigned to the ORF class and has an uncertain function. The CDR3 loop spans 15 amino acids. V was pared by 2 bases and J by 7 bases, with 8 bases of the junction left unmatched. The CDR3 protein is CASSQGTGQGYEQYF. The CDR3 DNA follows: TGCGCCAGCAGTCAAGGGACGGGACAGGGGTATGAGCAGTACTTC.

This clone was seen more than once but under ten times. The J gene is TRBJ2-7, the V gene TRBV7-2, with a possible D match to TRBD2 (6 bases). CDR1 is SGHTA and CDR2 is FQGNSA in the germline V gene. With 1 base removed from V and 3 bases from J, the gap between germline ends came to 10 bases. This CDR3 has 14 residues. In DNA form, the CDR3 reads TGTGCCAGCAGCTTAGGTGGGGGGTTCTACGAGCAGTACTTC. It codes for CASSLGGGFYEQYF.

This clone was observed a handful of times. V is TRBV5-1 and J is TRBJ2-3; the match to TRBD2 covers 8 bases. There are 16 residues in the CDR3. V dropped 4 bases and J dropped 4; count of bases not matched to a gene: 11. Germline V lookup: CDR1 SGHRS, CDR2 YFSETQ. The CDR3 loop reads CASSTGTRGTADTQYF. In DNA, the CDR3 is TGCGCCAGCAGCACCGGGACTAGAGGGACGGCAGATACGCAGTATTTT. The variable domain in full, completed from reference TRBV5-1 and TRBJ2-3, reads KAGVTQTPRYLIKTRGQQVTLSCSPISGHRSVSWYQQTPGQGLQFLFEYFSETQRNKGNFPGRFSGRQFSNSRSEMNVSTLELGDSALYLCASSTGTRGTADTQYFGPGTRLTVL.

The chain recombines TRBV10-2 with TRBJ1-2; D remains unclear. V was clipped by 3 bases and J by 7 bases, with 12 bases between them. Germline V gene sequence: CDR1 WSHSY, CDR2 SAAADI. CDR3 size: 13 residues. CDR3 amino acids: CASSDNREGGYTF. The CDR3 DNA sequence: TGCGCCAGCAGTGATAATAGGGAGGGTGGCTACACCTTC.

This clone appeared once. The chain is built from TRBV7-8 and TRBJ1-3, with D unclear. CDR1 is SGHVS and CDR2 is FQNEAQ in the germline V gene. V was shortened by 2 bases and J by 5 bases, with 13 bases between the two germline ends. The CDR3 runs to 15 residues. In nucleotides, the CDR3 is TGTGCCAGCAGCTTATTATCCCAGGTTCGAAACACCATATATTTT. Its protein is CASSLLSQVRNTIYF.

V and J are TRBV2 and TRBJ1-2; D might be TRBD1 (5 bases). This CDR3 spans 14 amino acids. The germline V and J ends were trimmed by 6 bases and 8 bases, with 19 bases remaining between them. CDR1 is SNHLY, CDR2 FYNNEI, per germline. CDR3 DNA: TGTGCCAGCAGCCCCTCGAACAGGCGTCAGGGCTACACCTTC. Its translation: CASSPSNRRQGYTF.

This sequence joins TRBV4-3 and TRBJ2-2; 7 nucleotides align to TRBD2. CDR1 and CDR2 (germline): LGHNA, YSLEER. This CDR3 has 17 amino acids. V gave up 0 bases and J gave up 1 base; unmatched junction bases: 5. The CDR3 region is CASSQDWAGVNTGELFF. The CDR3 DNA sequence: TGCGCCAGCAGCCAAGATTGGGCGGGGGTGAACACCGGGGAGCTGTTTTTT.

This clone has only a few counts. The rearrangement joins TRBV7-9 to TRBJ1-3; maybe TRBD1 (5 bases). The CDR3 is 14 amino acids. Trimming shortened V by 4 bases and J by 1 base, and 8 bases separated the two germline ends. Germline V gene data show CDR1 as SEHNR and CDR2 as FQNEAQ (reference sequence). CDR3 region: CASSSGGSGNTIYF. The CDR3 DNA reads as TGTGCCAGCAGCTCGGGGGGGTCTGGAAACACCATATATTTT.

The J gene is TRBJ2-3, the V gene TRBV6-4, with a weak D call TRBD1 (5 bases). Germline assignment: CDR1 MRHNA and CDR2 SNTAGT. The CDR3 loop spans 15 amino acids. Between the trimmed V and J ends, which lost 2 bases and 6 bases, there was a span of 15 bases. CDR3 coding DNA: TGTGCCAGCAGTGACGGGCAGGGCAGGGTCGATACGCAGTATTTT. Amino acid sequence: CASSDGQGRVDTQYF.

The chain uses TRBV7-6 and TRBJ1-5; 8 bases line up with TRBD1. The CDR3 extends over 14 amino acids. Trimming cost V 5 bases and J 7 bases; bases outside gene matches: 7. Germline V CDR1 and CDR2: SGHVS, FNYEAQ. DNA of the CDR3: TGTGCCAGCAGCAACGGACAGGGTGAGCAGCCCCAGCATTTT. Translating it yields CASSNGQGEQPQHF.

CDR3 amino acids: CASTQTSGAETQYF. The CDR3 DNA follows: TGTGCCAGCACCCAAACCTCTGGGGCAGAGACCCAGTACTTC. V and J are TRBV6-5 and TRBJ2-5; D may be TRBD1 (5 bases). Germline CDR1 is MNHEY and CDR2 is SVGAGI. The CDR3 length is 14 residues. V was shortened by 7 bases and J by 4 bases, with 16 bases between the two germline ends.

V and J are TRBV6-1 and TRBJ1-3; D may be TRBD1 (5 bases). With 6 bases removed from V and 2 bases from J, the gap between germline ends came to 11 bases. CDR1 and CDR2 from the germline V gene are MNHNS and SASEGT. The CDR3 length is 14 residues. CDR3 amino acids: CASSQGSPGNTIYF. CDR3 bases: TGTGCCAGCAGCCAGGGTTCCCCTGGAAACACCATATATTTT.

The rearrangement links TRBV11-2 to TRBJ1-1; 8 bases match TRBD1. This CDR3 region has 15 residues. The germline gives CDR1 SGHAT, CDR2 FQNNGV. With 2 bases clipped from V and 2 bases from J, the junction kept 4 bases outside the gene matches. The CDR3 coding sequence is TGTGCCAGCAGCTTAACCGACAGGGGAAACACTGAAGCTTTCTTT. It is translated as CASSLTDRGNTEAFF.

This clone has just a few counts. This chain links TRBV6-5 with TRBJ2-7, with D possibly being TRBD1 or TRBD2 (6 bases each). Germline V gene sequence: CDR1 MNHEY, CDR2 SVGAGI. CDR3 size: 15 residues. Trimming removed 5 bases from V and 3 bases from J, with 17 bases in between. CDR3 region: CASSPSPGASYEQYF. CDR3 coding DNA: TGTGCCAGCAGTCCCTCCCCGGGGGCCAGCTACGAGCAGTACTTC.

This clone ranks as medium-sized. The J gene is TRBJ1-2, the V gene TRBV7-8; 7 positions agree with TRBD1. Germline V gene lookup returns CDR1 SGHVS and CDR2 FQNEAQ. The CDR3 runs to 13 residues. J gave up 7 bases and V 4 bases, and 6 bases lay outside the gene matches. The chain's CDR3 is CASSYRGFRGYTF. The CDR3 DNA follows: TGTGCCAGCAGCTACAGGGGTTTTCGTGGCTACACCTTC.

V usage is TRBV6-5 and J usage is TRBJ1-3; a weak D match, TRBD1 (5 bases). Trimming took 8 bases from V and 0 from J, leaving 14 bases between them. The CDR3 loop spans 15 amino acids. The germline V gene has CDR1 MNHEY and CDR2 SVGAGI. The CDR3 sequence is CASAPQGSSGNTIYF. CDR3 DNA: TGTGCCAGCGCACCTCAGGGCAGCTCTGGAAACACCATATATTTT.

J is TRBJ1-4 and V is TRBV7-9; D is perhaps TRBD1 (5 bases). The CDR3 is 16 residues long. Deletions cut 5 bases from V and 0 bases from J, with 13 bases between. Germline V lookup: CDR1 SEHNR, CDR2 FQNEAQ (reference sequence). Here the CDR3 reads CASSIRDGATNEKLFF. The CDR3 DNA is TGTGCCAGCAGCATCCGGGACGGTGCAACTAATGAAAAACTGTTTTTT.